This is a list of T cell receptor beta chains from one sample in a study of blood T cells in healthy people across ages. TCRdb recomputed calls from the 5' RACE reads with MiXCR, one row per CDR3 protein. The sample has 1.5 million to 2 million distinct CDR3 sequences, roughly 30% seen once; the top ten hold about 11%. Source material: blood. All receptors come from a woman younger than 45 in good health. Both conserved end residues are part of each CDR3. The order of the fields is V gene, D gene, clone size, J gene, CDR3 protein, CDR3 DNA. D genes are given only for firm matches. The listing skips clone size in some rows; elsewhere it reads once, few, many or a size class.

V: TRBV9
D: TRBD2
size: NA
J: TRBJ2-7
CDR3: CASSYAAGEKGEQYF
DNA: TGTGCCAGCAGCTATGCGGCGGGAGAGAAGGGCGAGCAGTACTTC

V: TRBV4-1
D: NA
size: few
J: TRBJ2-1
CDR3: CASSQSRELSYNEQFF
DNA: TGCGCCAGCAGCCAAAGCCGGGAGCTATCCTACAATGAGCAGTTCTTC

V: TRBV29-1
D: TRBD1
size: many
J: TRBJ1-2
CDR3: CSVGTDKGYTF
DNA: TGCAGCGTGGGGACAGATAAGGGCTACACCTTC

V: TRBV5-1
D: NA
size: few
J: TRBJ2-5
CDR3: CASSLLRPNQETQYF
DNA: TGCGCCAGCAGCTTGTTAAGGCCGAACCAAGAGACCCAGTACTTC

V: TRBV20-1
D: NA
size: NA
J: TRBJ1-2
CDR3: CSARPTVSGGYTF
DNA: TGCAGTGCTAGGCCTACAGTATCGGGTGGCTACACCTTC

V: TRBV24-1
D: TRBD2
size: few
J: TRBJ2-2
CDR3: CATSDRGRGLAGGTGELFF
DNA: TGTGCCACCAGTGACAGGGGGCGAGGACTAGCGGGAGGCACCGGGGAGCTGTTTTTT

V: TRBV4-1
D: TRBD1
size: NA
J: TRBJ1-2
CDR3: CASSQVPRGNGYTF
DNA: TGCGCCAGCAGCCAAGTACCCAGGGGGAATGGCTACACCTTC

V: TRBV7-8
D: NA
size: few
J: TRBJ2-3
CDR3: CATEGTDTQYF
DNA: TGTGCCACGGAGGGCACAGATACGCAGTATTTT

V: TRBV28
D: NA
size: NA
J: TRBJ1-5
CDR3: CASSLEWGGEPQHF
DNA: TGTGCCAGCAGTTTGGAGTGGGGAGGGGAGCCCCAGCATTTT

V: TRBV27
D: NA
size: NA
J: TRBJ1-1
CDR3: CASSPMGNTEAFF
DNA: TGTGCCAGCAGTCCAATGGGGAACACTGAAGCTTTCTTT

V: TRBV5-1
D: NA
size: many
J: TRBJ1-1
CDR3: CASSLQSGNTEAFF
DNA: TGCGCCAGCAGCTTGCAAAGCGGGAACACTGAAGCTTTCTTT

V: TRBV5-1
D: NA
size: few
J: TRBJ2-3
CDR3: CASSLGPSRDSPSTDTQYF
DNA: TGCGCCAGCAGCTTAGGGCCCTCCCGGGACTCTCCGTCCACAGATACGCAGTATTTT

V: TRBV5-5
D: TRBD2
size: NA
J: TRBJ2-1
CDR3: CASSLTSGRIAPDNEQFF
DNA: TGTGCCAGCAGCTTGACTAGCGGGAGGATTGCGCCGGACAATGAGCAGTTCTTC

V: TRBV6-5
D: TRBD2
size: NA
J: TRBJ2-7
CDR3: CASSPISGLAGDEQYF
DNA: TGTGCCAGCAGCCCAATTTCGGGACTAGCGGGAGACGAGCAGTACTTC

V: TRBV20-1
D: NA
size: NA
J: TRBJ2-1
CDR3: CSARDYLGIGHNEQFF
DNA: TGCAGTGCTAGAGATTATTTGGGGATAGGGCACAATGAGCAGTTCTTC

V: TRBV27
D: TRBD1
size: few
J: TRBJ2-1
CDR3: CASSLGPGQGAVEQFF
DNA: TGTGCCAGCAGTTTAGGCCCGGGACAGGGGGCGGTTGAGCAGTTCTTC

V: TRBV18
D: NA
size: NA
J: TRBJ2-1
CDR3: CASSPPSKGYNEQFF
DNA: TGTGCCAGCTCACCACCATCAAAGGGCTACAATGAGCAGTTCTTC

V: TRBV19
D: TRBD1
size: many
J: TRBJ1-5
CDR3: CASRRDRASNQPQHF
DNA: TGTGCCAGTAGGAGAGACAGGGCGAGCAATCAGCCCCAGCATTTT

V: TRBV2
D: NA
size: NA
J: TRBJ2-7
CDR3: CASSFRPNAGIEQYF
DNA: TGTGCCAGCAGTTTCCGACCCAACGCTGGAATCGAGCAGTACTTC

V: TRBV14
D: NA
size: NA
J: TRBJ1-1
CDR3: CASSQVGPAFF
DNA: TGTGCCAGCAGCCAAGTGGGACCAGCTTTCTTT

V: TRBV6-5
D: TRBD1
size: once
J: TRBJ2-3
CDR3: CASSYSEQGAKGIDTQYF
DNA: TGTGCCAGCAGTTACTCGGAACAGGGGGCGAAAGGGATAGATACGCAGTATTTT

V: TRBV27
D: TRBD1
size: NA
J: TRBJ2-3
CDR3: CASSPWTGISTDTQYF
DNA: TGTGCCAGCAGTCCCTGGACAGGAATTAGCACAGATACGCAGTATTTT

V: TRBV9
D: NA
size: NA
J: TRBJ2-1
CDR3: CASSQPTGVKNEQFF
DNA: TGTGCCAGCAGCCAGCCCACGGGAGTTAAGAATGAGCAGTTCTTC

V: TRBV4-1
D: TRBD2
size: few
J: TRBJ2-1
CDR3: CASSARLASGNNEQFF
DNA: TGCGCCAGCAGCGCGCGCTTGGCTAGCGGGAACAATGAGCAGTTCTTC

V: TRBV20-1
D: NA
size: few
J: TRBJ2-6
CDR3: CSAREPSSGANVLTF
DNA: TGCAGTGCTAGAGAACCGAGCTCTGGGGCCAACGTCCTGACTTTC

V: TRBV6-1
D: NA
size: NA
J: TRBJ2-1
CDR3: CASNLGASRIYNEQFF
DNA: TGTGCCAGCAACCTGGGGGCTAGCAGGATATACAATGAGCAGTTCTTC

V: TRBV5-1
D: NA
size: few
J: TRBJ1-5
CDR3: CASSRWTDQPQHF
DNA: TGCGCCAGCAGCCGGTGGACGGATCAGCCCCAGCATTTT

V: TRBV20-1
D: TRBD1
size: few
J: TRBJ2-7
CDR3: CSARGQGRSYEQYF
DNA: TGCAGTGCTAGAGGACAGGGTCGATCCTACGAGCAGTACTTC

V: TRBV19
D: NA
size: NA
J: TRBJ1-4
CDR3: CASSITGGGGEKLFF
DNA: TGTGCCAGTAGTATTACTGGGGGCGGAGGTGAAAAACTGTTTTTT